This T cell receptor (beta chain) was sequenced for a study of human T cells and chemical hapten exposure. About the study: Once 0.01% DPC had been applied to the upper back by patch test, readings were taken at 6 days. Study-wide results and limits: Correlating positively with patch test score were the PT1 expanded TCR counts. TCRs at high frequency, those above 1 in 1000, did not change with DPC sensitization.

Looked up from germline, CDR1 is LGHNA and CDR2 is YSLEER. CDR3 length equals 16 residues. V gave up 0 bases and J gave up 1 base, with 12 bases separating them. Stated time point: pre-sensitization, week 0. Treatment noted: therapeutic diphenylcyclopropenone sensitization with weekly scalp DPC. Those who donated were patients with alopecia, 18 to 70 years of age, and suitable for DPC. Remarks on this clonotype: Its antigen is not known.

One entry per CDR3 protein results from TCRdb running MiXCR on the RACE reads. The table shows over 30,000 distinct CDR3 sequences, with 7.5% to 8% occurring only once. The sample consisted of whole blood, taken in connection with sensitization to the hapten diphenylcyclopropenone (DPC). The V call is TRBV4-3, the J call TRBJ2-5; weak D call: TRBD1 (5 bases). This clonotype was sampled from a woman between 50 and 59 years old with alopecia areata. Some clones in this sample may be carry-over from other donors' samples. DNA of the CDR3: TGCGCCAGCAGCCAAGATGGGGCGACTTTCCAAGAGACCCAGTACTTC. This gives the protein CASSQDGATFQETQYF.